Following are 17 T cell receptor beta chains from one sample sequenced in a study of blood T cell repertoires in COVID-19. Assay: immunoSEQ multiplex PCR; the TCRdb copy retains only in-frame clones and omits some. This table holds approximately 120,000 clones, 80% to 90% found once. Sequenced: peripheral blood. These receptors were taken from a woman of 80 years or more with active or convalescent COVID-19.

The V and J genes are TRBV24-1 and TRBJ2-1, with 7 bases fitting TRBD1. Trimming cost V 3 bases and J 7 bases; bases outside gene matches: 14. Germline CDR1 and CDR2: KGHDR and SFDVKD. The CDR3 length is 17 residues. The CDR3 is CATSDHRQGRRGNEQFF. The CDR3 nucleotides are TGTGCCACCAGTGATCACCGACAGGGCCGACGTGGGAATGAGCAGTTCTTC.

V gene TRBV7-8 combines with J gene TRBJ2-7; D may be TRBD1 (5 bases). The CDR3 has 12 residues. Germline loops: CDR1 SGHVS, CDR2 FQNEAQ. V was shortened by 1 base and J by 9 bases, with 10 bases between the two germline ends. CDR3 DNA: TGTGCCAGCAGCTTAGTGGGGCCGAGGCAGTACTTC. This translates into CASSLVGPRQYF.

The genes are TRBV29-1 and TRBJ2-5; D is undetermined. V was cut by 1 base and J by 1 base, with 7 bases left in between. CDR1 and CDR2 from the germline V gene are SQVTM and ANQGSEA. The CDR3 runs to 13 residues. CDR3: CSVEVRVQETQYF. In DNA, the CDR3 is TGCAGCGTTGAAGTACGGGTCCAAGAGACCCAGTACTTC.

V gene TRBV25-1 combines with J gene TRBJ1-4; no clear D gene. The CDR3 contains 14 residues. Trimming took off 4 bases at V and 6 bases at J, with 12 bases between the two ends. CDR1 is MGHDK and CDR2 is SYGVNS in the germline V gene. CDR3 sequence (DNA): TGTGCCAGCAGTGCCCCGGGGTACTATGAAAAACTGTTTTTT. Protein product: CASSAPGYYEKLFF.

This chain uses TRBV12-3 or TRBV12-4 with TRBJ1-2; the D is unclear. V was clipped by 7 bases and J by 6 bases, with 12 bases between them. The CDR3 is made up of 12 amino acids. DNA for the CDR3: TGTGCCAGCACCTTCGGGTTGAATGGCTACACCTTC. Protein sequence: CASTFGLNGYTF.

This clone was recorded only once. The chain is built from TRBV5-4 and TRBJ1-2; 7 bases line up with TRBD1. The CDR3 extends over 14 amino acids. Unmatched junction bases numbered 7, after V lost 4 bases and J lost 4 bases. Germline V gene lookup returns CDR1 SGHNT and CDR2 YYREEE (reference sequence). CDR3 bases: TGTGCCAGCAGCCAGACGGGACAGTCCTATGGCTACACCTTC. Translation gives CASSQTGQSYGYTF.

This rearrangement joins TRBV5-4 to TRBJ2-5; weak D call: TRBD2 (6 bases). Germline V gene lookup returns CDR1 SGHNT and CDR2 YYREEE (reference sequence). The CDR3 spans 17 residues. V was shortened by 4 bases and J by 5 bases, with 24 bases between the two germline ends. This CDR3 reads CASSATGTGLFLETQYF. The CDR3 DNA sequence: TGTGCCAGCAGCGCGACCGGGACTGGATTATTTTTGGAGACCCAGTACTTC.

In this sample, this clone turned up once. The chain recombines TRBV19 with TRBJ2-1, with 14 bases aligning to TRBD2. The CDR3 has 16 residues. Germline loops: CDR1 LNHDA, CDR2 SQIVND (reference sequence). With V trimmed by 6 bases and J by 5 bases, 6 bases remained unmatched. CDR3 loop: CASRGLAGVEDNEQFF. The CDR3 coding sequence is TGTGCCAGTAGGGGACTAGCGGGAGTAGAGGACAATGAGCAGTTCTTC.

The chain carries TRBV27 and TRBJ1-3; D is possibly TRBD1 (6 bases). The CDR3 length is 18 residues. Germline V gene sequence: CDR1 MNHEY, CDR2 SMNVEV (reference sequence). Trimming shortened V by 4 bases and J by 4 bases, and 23 bases separated the two germline ends. The CDR3: CASSYELTRQGFGNTIYF. Written as DNA, the CDR3 is TGTGCCAGCAGTTATGAGCTGACGCGGCAGGGGTTCGGAAACACCATATATTTT.

This rearrangement joins TRBV6-5 to TRBJ1-2; D is possibly TRBD1 (5 bases). Germline V gene sequence: CDR1 MNHEY, CDR2 SVGAGI. The CDR3 has 13 amino acids. V was shortened by 6 bases and J by 13 bases, with 21 bases between the two germline ends. CDR3 sequence (DNA): TGTGCCAGCAGATTTCCTCGGACACTACTGGTCACCTTC. Amino acids: CASRFPRTLLVTF.

The chain employs TRBV18 and TRBJ1-1; no clear D. V was pared by 3 bases and J by 3 bases, with 8 bases between. This CDR3 comprises 13 residues. Germline CDR1 and CDR2: KGHSH and LQKENI. The CDR3 is CASSPIADTEAFF. CDR3 bases: TGTGCCAGCTCACCGATAGCCGACACTGAAGCTTTCTTT.

The rearrangement joins TRBV19 to TRBJ2-7; TRBD2 is a possible D gene (5 bases). V was clipped by 3 bases and J by 3 bases, with 12 bases between them. CDR3 size: 14 residues. Germline V CDR1 and CDR2: LNHDA, SQIVND (reference sequence). CDR3 sequence: CASSMTRGLYEQYF. The CDR3 region has the DNA TGTGCCAGTAGTATGACTCGAGGACTCTACGAGCAGTACTTC.

The genes are TRBV7-9 and TRBJ1-4, with 7 bases lining up with TRBD1. This CDR3 is 14 amino acids long. Germline lookup yields CDR1 SEHNR and CDR2 FQNEAQ (reference sequence). V lost 5 bases and J lost 4; bases outside the gene matches: 4. The CDR3 coding sequence is TGTGCCAGCAGCCTGGGGACAGTTAATGAAAAACTGTTTTTT. Its translation is CASSLGTVNEKLFF.

The V and J genes are TRBV18 and TRBJ2-4, with D maybe TRBD1 (5 bases). V was clipped by 2 bases and J by 1 base, with 12 bases between them. The CDR3 loop spans 16 amino acids. Germline CDR1 reads KGHSH; CDR2 reads LQKENI. CDR3 sequence (DNA): TGTGCCAGCTCACCATTGCCCAGGGTGGCCAAAAACATTCAGTACTTC. This gives the protein CASSPLPRVAKNIQYF.

This chain links TRBV28 with TRBJ1-2, with D unclear. This CDR3 has 12 amino acids. Germline CDR1 MDHEN, CDR2 SYDVKM. Trimming shortened V by 5 bases and J by 3 bases, and 7 bases separated the two germline ends. CDR3 sequence (DNA): TGTGCCAGCAGTCAGAATGACTATGGCTACACCTTC. It translates to CASSQNDYGYTF.

V and J are TRBV6-5 and TRBJ1-5; D is uncertain. The germline CDR1 and CDR2 sequences are MNHEY and SVGAGI. V lost 6 bases and J lost 6, with 12 bases in between. The CDR3 has 13 amino acids. The CDR3 here is CASRMTTSQPQHF. CDR3 DNA: TGTGCCAGCAGAATGACTACCAGTCAGCCCCAGCATTTT.

This clone was observed a single time. The V gene is TRBV3-1 (or the pseudogene TRBV3-2), the J gene TRBJ2-3; no firm D call. Trimming shortened V by 1 base and J by 1 base, and 3 bases separated the two germline ends. This CDR3 has 13 residues. Germline V CDR1 and CDR2: LGHDT, YNNKEL (reference sequence). CDR3 amino acids: CASSQVGTDTQYF. In DNA, the CDR3 is TGTGCCAGCAGCCAAGTCGGCACAGATACGCAGTATTTT.